This T cell receptor beta chain is drawn from a study of cytomegalovirus exposure and HLA in healthy donors. PCR employed 60 Vbeta and 13 Jbeta primers. Assay used: immunoSEQ multiplex PCR; TCRdb lists only in-frame clones, some missing. The sample consists of about 140,000 clones, roughly 80% of them appearing once. The CDR3 has 14 amino acids. V shed 11 bases and J 0 bases; nucleotides not matched to a gene: 5. Germline V gene lookup returns CDR1 ENHRY and CDR2 SYGVKD. This chain uses TRBV10-3 with TRBJ2-3; 10 positions agree with TRBD1. Sequencing input: PBMCs. The clonotype comes from a woman under 40 in good health and CMV-seronegative. Here the CDR3 reads CAARTGGSTDTQYF. The CDR3 DNA reads TGTGCCGCCCGGACAGGGGGGAGCACAGATACGCAGTATTTT.